Each of the 28 T cell receptor beta chains below was sequenced from the same sample in a study of OX40 agonist ivuxolimab in advanced cancers. The method was immunoSEQ multiplex PCR; TCRdb's version includes in-frame clones alone and lacks a portion of them. The data contain around 49,000 clones, more than 75% of them seen just once; the ten biggest clones take up approximately 16%. The source was CD4+ or CD8+ T cells sorted from blood, collected in a trial of the OX40 agonist ivuxolimab. The receptors stem from an adult with an advanced solid tumor such as melanoma, head and neck, liver or kidney cancer.

V is TRBV4-3 and J is TRBJ1-2; TRBD1 matches 7 bases. There are 16 residues in the CDR3. V shed 2 bases and J 6 bases; nucleotides not matched to a gene: 12. Germline CDR1 LGHNA, CDR2 YSLEER. The DNA for the CDR3 is TGCGCCAGCAGCCAACATCCCCTTTCAGGGGGAGATGGCTACACCTTC. The encoded protein is CASSQHPLSGGDGYTF.

This chain uses TRBV27 with TRBJ1-1, with TRBD1 identical over 8 bases. The CDR3 has 15 amino acids. Trimming at V came to 4 bases and at J to 7 bases, leaving 11 bases not matched to a gene. Germline assignment: CDR1 MNHEY and CDR2 SMNVEV (reference sequence). For the CDR3, the DNA is TGTGCCAGCAGTTATTCCTCCGGGACAGGATATGAAGCTTTCTTT. Its translation: CASSYSSGTGYEAFF.

This clone is categorized as medium-sized. The V gene is TRBV11-3, the J gene TRBJ1-1, with D perhaps matching TRBD1 (6 bases). The CDR3 is 13 amino acids. Germline-derived CDR1 and CDR2 are SGHNT and YENEEA. The V and J ends lost 4 bases and 8 bases respectively, with 14 bases between them. The CDR3 protein is CASSYSGTREAFF. The CDR3 DNA follows: TGTGCCAGCAGCTACTCCGGGACACGCGAAGCTTTCTTT.

This rearrangement joins TRBV5-4 to TRBJ2-7, with a possible D match to TRBD2 (5 bases). The germline V and J ends were trimmed by 4 bases and 0 bases, with 17 bases remaining between them. CDR3 length: 16 residues. Germline V gives CDR1 SGHNT, CDR2 YYREEE (reference sequence). CDR3 coding DNA: TGTGCCAGCAGCCTTGAGGGCGGGCTAAGCTCCTACGAGCAGTACTTC. Protein sequence: CASSLEGGLSSYEQYF. Complete variable domain (other parts from reference TRBV5-4 and TRBJ2-7): ETGVTQSPTHLIKTRGQQVTLRCSSQSGHNTVSWYQQALGQGPQFIFQYYREEENGRGNFPPRFSGLQFPNYSSELNVNALELDDSALYLCASSLEGGLSSYEQYFGPGTRLTVT.

In its sample, this clone was seen a few times. J is TRBJ2-7 and V is TRBV10-3, with D tentatively TRBD1 (5 bases). There are 14 residues in the CDR3. CDR1 and CDR2 (germline): ENHRY, SYGVKD. V was clipped by 2 bases and J by 3 bases, with 11 bases between them. The CDR3 protein is CAISEDLRGYEQYF. The CDR3 nucleotides are TGTGCCATCAGTGAGGATTTAAGGGGCTACGAGCAGTACTTC.

V gene TRBV15 combines with J gene TRBJ2-1; D unclear. This CDR3 is 13 amino acids long. The V gene lost 6 bases and the J gene lost 5 bases, with 11 bases spanning the gap. CDR1 and CDR2 (germline): LNHNV, YYDKDF (reference sequence). The CDR3 DNA is TGTGCCACCAGTGGTAGCAGAAACAATGAGCAGTTCTTC. It encodes CATSGSRNNEQFF.

This rearrangement joins TRBV28 to TRBJ2-7; 7 nucleotides line up with TRBD2. The CDR3 length is 14 residues. V lost 9 bases to trimming and J lost 7 bases; unmatched junction nucleotides: 15. CDR1 and CDR2 from the germline V gene are MDHEN and SYDVKM. CDR3 sequence (DNA): TGTGCCAGTAGCTTGGGGCTAGGGAGGGAAGAGCAGTACTTC. It yields the protein CASSLGLGREEQYF.

The chain employs TRBV30 and TRBJ2-7; the D call may be TRBD1 or TRBD2 (5 bases each). The CDR3 extends over 13 amino acids. The V gene lost 0 bases and the J gene lost 3 bases, with 9 bases spanning the gap. Germline CDR1 GTSNPN, CDR2 SVGIG (reference sequence). The CDR3 loop reads CAWSVGRDYEQYF. CDR3 DNA sequence: TGTGCCTGGAGTGTGGGACGGGACTACGAGCAGTACTTC.

The rearrangement uses TRBV5-1 and TRBJ2-1, with D unclear. Between the trimmed V and J ends, which lost 0 bases and 4 bases, there was a span of 11 bases. Germline V lookup: CDR1 SGHRS, CDR2 YFSETQ. This CDR3 has 15 amino acids. CDR3 protein: CASSLDGGVYNEQFF. The CDR3 DNA is TGCGCCAGCAGCTTGGACGGCGGAGTATACAATGAGCAGTTCTTC. Drawing the rest from reference TRBV5-1 and TRBJ2-1, the complete variable domain is KAGVTQTPRYLIKTRGQQVTLSCSPISGHRSVSWYQQTPGQGLQFLFEYFSETQRNKGNFPGRFSGRQFSNSRSEMNVSTLELGDSALYLCASSLDGGVYNEQFFGPGTRLTVL.

CDR3 coding DNA: TGTGCCAGCAGTTCCGGACTAGCGGAAGAGACCCAGTACTTC. It codes for CASSSGLAEETQYF. This rearrangement joins TRBV6-6 to TRBJ2-5; 10 bases are shared with TRBD2. Germline V CDR1 and CDR2: MNHNY, SVGAGI (reference sequence). The CDR3 runs 14 residues. With V trimmed by 4 bases and J by 3 bases, 2 bases remained unmatched.

This clone came up once. V and J are TRBV28 and TRBJ2-7, with D perhaps TRBD2 (5 bases). The CDR3 is made up of 15 amino acids. The V end was cut by 6 bases, the J end by 4 bases, with 19 bases between. In germline, CDR1 is MDHEN, CDR2 SYDVKM. The CDR3 reads CASSRTYGKNYEQYF. As DNA, the CDR3 is TGTGCCAGCAGCCGGACCTACGGGAAAAATTACGAGCAGTACTTC.

The chain uses TRBV28 and TRBJ1-2; tentatively, D is TRBD1 (5 bases). Trimming pared 7 bases from V and 5 bases from J, leaving 11 bases between. Germline-derived CDR1 and CDR2 are MDHEN and SYDVKM. CDR3 length equals 12 residues. As DNA, the CDR3 is TGTGCCAGCACCGACCGGGGGTATGGCTACACCTTC. Translation gives CASTDRGYGYTF.

Only one count was recorded for this clone. The chain has TRBV9 and TRBJ2-2, with TRBD2 identical over 8 bases. Germline V gives CDR1 SGDLS, CDR2 YYNGEE. V trimming: 6 bases; J trimming: 4 bases; junction bases outside the gene matches: 11. This CDR3 region has 16 residues. The CDR3 loop reads CASTQLVAGPTGELFF. The DNA of the CDR3 is TGTGCCAGCACCCAGTTGGTAGCGGGACCCACCGGGGAGCTGTTTTTT.

This clone was counted once. The V and J genes are TRBV7-9 and TRBJ2-2; 8 bases map to TRBD2. Germline V CDR1 and CDR2: SEHNR, FQNEAQ (reference sequence). This CDR3 region has 14 residues. With 6 bases clipped from V and 7 bases from J, the junction kept 7 bases outside the gene matches. DNA for the CDR3: TGTGCCAGCAGTCCGGGACTAGTTTTCGGGGAGCTGTTTTTT. Amino acids: CASSPGLVFGELFF. The variable domain in full, with the rest retrieved from reference TRBV7-9 and TRBJ2-2, is DTGVSQNPRHKITKRGQNVTFRCDPISEHNRLYWYRQTLGQGPEFLTYFQNEAQLEKSRLLSDRFSAERPKGSFSTLEIQRTEQGDSAMYLCASSPGLVFGELFFGEGSRLTVL.

The chain carries TRBV19 and TRBJ2-2, with D tentatively TRBD2 (5 bases). The CDR3 extends over 13 amino acids. The ends were cut back, 7 bases at V and 3 bases at J, with 9 bases in the middle. Germline CDR1 reads LNHDA; CDR2 reads SQIVND (reference sequence). The CDR3 protein is CASTPGYTGELFF. The CDR3 region has the DNA TGTGCCAGTACTCCGGGGTACACCGGGGAGCTGTTTTTT.

The rearrangement uses TRBV5-4 and TRBJ1-1, with 8 bases lining up with TRBD1. The germline gives CDR1 SGHNT, CDR2 YYREEE (reference sequence). CDR3 length: 18 amino acids. With V trimmed by 1 base and J by 0 bases, 11 bases remained unmatched. The CDR3 reads CASSLRAGTGFVNTEAFF. CDR3 coding DNA: TGTGCCAGCAGCTTGCGGGCGGGGACAGGTTTCGTGAACACTGAAGCTTTCTTT.

This rearrangement joins TRBV6-5 to TRBJ2-5; 7 nucleotides line up with TRBD1. The CDR3 totals 15 residues. The germline V gene encodes CDR1 MNHEY and CDR2 SVGAGI. The junction had 10 bases not matched to a gene; V was cut back by 5 bases and J by 4 bases. DNA of the CDR3: TGTGCCAGCAGTAACGCAGACAGGGACGGAGAGACCCAGTACTTC. Amino acid sequence: CASSNADRDGETQYF.

This chain connects TRBV28 to TRBJ2-1, with D uncertain. CDR1 and CDR2 from the germline V gene are MDHEN and SYDVKM. The CDR3 covers 13 residues. Trimming stripped 3 bases from V and 4 bases from J, with 7 bases between. The CDR3 is CASSLVGYNEQFF. DNA for the CDR3: TGTGCCAGCAGTTTGGTGGGTTACAATGAGCAGTTCTTC.

The chain is built from TRBV5-1 and TRBJ2-3; D gene unclear. The V and J ends lost 4 bases and 4 bases respectively, with 10 bases between them. Germline V gene sequence: CDR1 SGHRS, CDR2 YFSETQ. There are 13 residues in the CDR3. The CDR3 DNA follows: TGCGCCAGCAGCCTAAACATCGCAGATACGCAGTATTTT. This gives the protein CASSLNIADTQYF. The whole variable domain, remainder taken from reference TRBV5-1 and TRBJ2-3, is KAGVTQTPRYLIKTRGQQVTLSCSPISGHRSVSWYQQTPGQGLQFLFEYFSETQRNKGNFPGRFSGRQFSNSRSEMNVSTLELGDSALYLCASSLNIADTQYFGPGTRLTVL.

This sequence joins TRBV13 and TRBJ1-6, with D unclear. The germline V gene has CDR1 PRHDT and CDR2 FYEKMQ (reference sequence). The ends were cut back, 4 bases at V and 11 bases at J, with 9 bases in the middle. This CDR3 has 12 residues. The chain's CDR3 is CASSSGITPLHF. In DNA form, the CDR3 reads TGTGCCAGCAGCTCCGGGATAACACCCCTCCACTTT.

This clone appeared a single time. V gene TRBV7-2 combines with J gene TRBJ2-4, with a weak D call TRBD2 (6 bases). CDR1 SGHTA and CDR2 FQGNSA come from the germline V gene. CDR3 size: 17 residues. Trimming stripped 2 bases from V and 7 bases from J, with 21 bases between. CDR3 nucleotides: TGTGCCAGCAGCTTAATATTCCCCGGGCCAAGCGGGAACATTCAGTACTTC. This sequence encodes CASSLIFPGPSGNIQYF. Full variable domain (rest looked up from reference TRBV7-2 and TRBJ2-4): GAGVSQSPSNKVTEKGKDVELRCDPISGHTALYWYRQSLGQGLEFLIYFQGNSAPDKSGLPSDRFSAERTGGSVSTLTIQRTQQEDSAVYLCASSLIFPGPSGNIQYFGAGTRLSVL.

This rearrangement joins TRBV4-1 to TRBJ2-6; D assignment may be TRBD1 or TRBD2 (5 bases each). The germline CDR1 and CDR2 sequences are MGHRA and YSYEKL. V lost 2 bases and J 4 bases, leaving 12 bases between the germline ends. The CDR3 has 16 residues. Here the CDR3 reads CASSQQSGHGANVLTF. As DNA, the CDR3 is TGCGCCAGCAGCCAACAGTCGGGGCACGGGGCCAACGTCCTGACTTTC.

The V gene is TRBV15, the J gene TRBJ1-1; TRBD1 might be the D (5 bases). Trimming cost V 3 bases and J 0 bases, with 11 bases left between them. Germline CDR1 LNHNV, CDR2 YYDKDF (reference sequence). This CDR3 has 15 amino acids. CDR3 sequence reads: CATSRPGRLNTEAFF. The DNA of the CDR3 is TGTGCCACCAGCAGGCCGGGGCGGCTGAACACTGAAGCTTTCTTT.

The rearrangement links TRBV4-1 to TRBJ2-2; D might be TRBD1 or TRBD2, each matching 6 bases. Deletions cut 0 bases from V and 2 bases from J, with 13 bases between. CDR1 is MGHRA, CDR2 YSYEKL, per germline. The CDR3 is 17 amino acids. The CDR3: CASSQEQEGHNTGELFF. The CDR3 bases are TGCGCCAGCAGCCAAGAGCAGGAGGGACACAACACCGGGGAGCTGTTTTTT.

This sequence joins TRBV7-8 and TRBJ2-7; the match to TRBD2 covers 9 bases. Germline CDR1 reads SGHVS; CDR2 reads FQNEAQ. This CDR3 region has 16 residues. V dropped 7 bases and J dropped 3; count of bases not matched to a gene: 13. The CDR3 spells CASIGIPGLADYEQYF. The CDR3 DNA sequence: TGTGCCAGCATCGGTATTCCGGGACTAGCCGACTACGAGCAGTACTTC.

J is TRBJ2-7 and V is TRBV19, with TRBD2 matching over 11 bases. CDR1 is LNHDA, CDR2 SQIVND, per germline (reference sequence). The J segment lost 1 base and the V segment lost 6 bases, leaving 2 bases of the junction unmatched. The CDR3 runs to 14 residues. The CDR3 sequence: CASSWTSGSYEQYF. CDR3 coding DNA: TGTGCCAGTAGCTGGACTAGCGGGTCCTACGAGCAGTACTTC.

V is TRBV5-1 and J is TRBJ2-7; D gene unclear. CDR1 and CDR2 (germline): SGHRS, YFSETQ. Trimming pared 0 bases from V and 3 bases from J, leaving 4 bases between. This CDR3 is built from 12 residues. The CDR3 DNA follows: TGCGCCAGCAGCTTGGTGGGCTACGAGCAGTACTTC. Its translation: CASSLVGYEQYF.

This chain uses TRBV5-6 with TRBJ2-2; D might be TRBD1 (7 bases). From germline, CDR1 is SGHDT and CDR2 YYEEEE. The CDR3 contains 16 residues. Trimming took 4 bases from V and 4 from J, leaving 17 bases between them. The CDR3 loop is CASSLSPGGTTGELFF. DNA for the CDR3: TGTGCCAGCAGCCTTTCTCCAGGGGGGACCACCGGGGAGCTGTTTTTT.